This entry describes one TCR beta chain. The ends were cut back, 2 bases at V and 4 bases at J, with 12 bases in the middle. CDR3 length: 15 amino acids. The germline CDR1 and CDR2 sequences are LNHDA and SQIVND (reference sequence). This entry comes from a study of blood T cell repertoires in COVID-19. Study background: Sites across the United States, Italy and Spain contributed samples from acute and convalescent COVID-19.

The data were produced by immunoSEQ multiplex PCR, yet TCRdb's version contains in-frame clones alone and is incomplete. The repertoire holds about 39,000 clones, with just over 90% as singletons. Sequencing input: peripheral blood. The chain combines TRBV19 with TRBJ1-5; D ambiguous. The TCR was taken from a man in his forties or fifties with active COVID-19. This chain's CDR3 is CASSIRGYLNQPQHF. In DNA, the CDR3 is TGTGCCAGTAGTATAAGAGGGTACCTAAATCAGCCCCAGCATTTT.